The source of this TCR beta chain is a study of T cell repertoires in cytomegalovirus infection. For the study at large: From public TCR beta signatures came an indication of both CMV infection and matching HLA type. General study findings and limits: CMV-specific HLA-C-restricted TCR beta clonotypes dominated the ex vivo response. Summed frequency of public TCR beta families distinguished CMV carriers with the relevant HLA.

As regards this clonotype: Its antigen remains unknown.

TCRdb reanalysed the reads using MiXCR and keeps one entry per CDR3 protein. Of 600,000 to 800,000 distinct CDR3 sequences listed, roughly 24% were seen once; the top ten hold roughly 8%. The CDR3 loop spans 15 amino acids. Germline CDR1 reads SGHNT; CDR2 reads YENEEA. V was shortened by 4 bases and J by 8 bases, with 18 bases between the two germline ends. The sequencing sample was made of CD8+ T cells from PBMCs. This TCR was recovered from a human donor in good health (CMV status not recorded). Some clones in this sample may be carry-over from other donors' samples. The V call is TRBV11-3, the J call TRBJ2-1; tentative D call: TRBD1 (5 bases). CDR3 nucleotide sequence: TGTGCCAGCAGCTCGGCCCAGAAAGGGGTCCATGAGCAGTTCTTC. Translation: CASSSAQKGVHEQFF.